This is a list of T cell receptor beta chains from one sample in a study of OX40 agonist ivuxolimab in advanced cancers. Measured with immunoSEQ multiplex PCR; TCRdb has only the in-frame clones, and not every one. The table has more than 100,000 clones, about 92% seen once; the top ten hold more than 0.8%. The specimen comprised CD4+ or CD8+ T cells sorted from blood, sampled in a trial of the OX40 agonist ivuxolimab. These receptors all stem from an adult with an advanced solid tumor such as melanoma, head and neck, liver or kidney cancer. Both conserved end residues are part of each CDR3. D genes are given only for firm matches. The size of a clone is reported for some rows only, either as once, few or many, or as a class for expanded clones.

TRBV28	TRBJ1-4	-	TRBD1	TGTGCCAGCAGCCAGACAGGGGCCAGTGAAAAACTGTTTTTT	CASSQTGASEKLFF
TRBV4-3	TRBJ2-3	-	TRBD2	TGCGCCAGCAGCCAGGGGAATAGCGGGAGGGGGACAGATACGCAGTATTTT	CASSQGNSGRGTDTQYF
TRBV7-9	TRBJ2-3	-	TRBD2	TGTGCCAGCAGCTTAGGCTCTAGCGGGAGGGCCGTGAAGACAGATACGCAGTATTTT	CASSLGSSGRAVKTDTQYF
TRBV5-1	TRBJ2-7	-	TRBD1	TGCGCCAGCAGCTTGTTAGGACAGGGGGCAGGCGAGCAGTACTTC	CASSLLGQGAGEQYF
TRBV6-5	TRBJ1-5	-	-	TGTGCCAGCACAGTTGGGGGGAGGAATCAGCCCCAGCATTTT	CASTVGGRNQPQHF
TRBV6-1	TRBJ1-2	-	-	TGTGCCAGCAGTCCAAAGAACTATGGCTACACCTTC	CASSPKNYGYTF
TRBV5-8	TRBJ2-2	once	TRBD1	TGTGCCAGCAGCTTGGAGACAGGGTACACCGGGGAGCTGTTTTTT	CASSLETGYTGELFF
TRBV29-1	TRBJ1-1	-	TRBD1	TGCAGCGTCCAGGGGTCGACAGGGGGGAACACTGAAGCTTTCTTT	CSVQGSTGGNTEAFF
TRBV6-5	TRBJ2-1	once	-	TGTGCCAGCAGTTACGAGAAATGGGCCTCCTACAATGAGCAGTTCTTC	CASSYEKWASYNEQFF
TRBV28	TRBJ1-2	-	TRBD1	TGTGCCAGCAGTGACTCCCGGGACAGGGGCTACACCTTC	CASSDSRDRGYTF
TRBV19	TRBJ2-7	-	TRBD1	TGTGCCAGTAGACCCGGGGCCGGGACAGGGGTCCCCTACGAGCAGTACTTC	CASRPGAGTGVPYEQYF
TRBV18	TRBJ1-1	few	-	TGTGCCAGCTCACCATTGGGGACGAGGGCTGAAGCTTTCTTT	CASSPLGTRAEAFF
TRBV7-9	TRBJ1-5	-	TRBD1	TGTGCCAGCGGACTACAGGGGGGCAATCAGCCCCAGCATTTT	CASGLQGGNQPQHF
TRBV12-5	TRBJ1-5	few	-	TGTGCTAGTGGAGGGTCGAGCAATCAGCCCCAGCATTTT	CASGGSSNQPQHF
TRBV4-1	TRBJ2-4	-	-	TGCGCCAGCAGCCAAGAAAAAGGGGGCGGGGGCAAAAACATTCAGTACTTC	CASSQEKGGGGKNIQYF
TRBV9	TRBJ1-2	-	-	TGTGCCAGCAGCGTAGATGCCGGGGTTCGAGGAGGCTACACCTTC	CASSVDAGVRGGYTF
TRBV11-2	TRBJ2-7	-	TRBD2	TGTGCCAGCAGCTTGAGCGGGGCCCCCTACGAGCAGTACTTC	CASSLSGAPYEQYF
TRBV11-2	TRBJ1-1	once	TRBD1	TGTGCCAGCAGCCGGGTGGACAGGCCCACTGAAGCTTTCTTT	CASSRVDRPTEAFF
TRBV29-1	TRBJ2-3	-	-	TGCAGCGTTGTTCCCGCTGGCACAGATACGCAGTATTTT	CSVVPAGTDTQYF
TRBV5-1	TRBJ2-7	-	TRBD2	TGCGCCAGCAGCTTGGTATCCGGGGGGGCAAACGAGCAGTACTTC	CASSLVSGGANEQYF
TRBV5-1	TRBJ1-2	-	-	TGCGCCAGCAGCTTGGTTTGGCAGTCTAACTATGGCTACACCTTC	CASSLVWQSNYGYTF
TRBV18	TRBJ1-1	-	TRBD1	TGTGCCAGCTCACCACGGGCAGGGGGCGCGACTGAAGCTTTCTTT	CASSPRAGGATEAFF
TRBV28	TRBJ2-2	-	-	TGTGCCAGCAGGCCCCGGAACACCGGGGAGCTGTTTTTT	CASRPRNTGELFF
TRBV7-2	TRBJ2-3	-	-	TGTGCCAGCAGCTACGGGGGGCTCACAGATACGCAGTATTTT	CASSYGGLTDTQYF
TRBV5-4	TRBJ1-4	once	-	TGTGCCAGCAGCTTGGACCTGGGGGGTGAAAAACTGTTTTTT	CASSLDLGGEKLFF
TRBV2	TRBJ2-7	-	TRBD2	TGTGCCAGCATACAGCGGGAGGGCCGCTACGAGCAGTACTTC	CASIQREGRYEQYF
TRBV6-1	TRBJ1-1	-	-	TGTGCCAGCAGTGAATCATGGAACACTGAAGCTTTCTTT	CASSESWNTEAFF
TRBV11-2	TRBJ2-7	-	-	TGTGCCAGCAGCTCCTATACAGGGGGGGACTACGAGCAGTACTTC	CASSSYTGGDYEQYF
TRBV29-1	TRBJ1-1	-	-	TGCAGCGTCGAAAGACAGTTGCGAGCTTTCTTT	CSVERQLRAFF
TRBV20-1	TRBJ2-7	-	-	TGCAGTGCCTCAGGGTGGTACGAGCAGTACTTC	CSASGWYEQYF
TRBV27	TRBJ2-5	once	TRBD2	TGTGCCAGCAGTTCAACGACTAGCGGCCAAGAGACCCAGTACTTC	CASSSTTSGQETQYF
TRBV11-3	TRBJ2-1	-	TRBD2	TGTGCCAGCAGCTTATCCGCGGGGGTTGGGACCTACAATGAGCAGTTCTTC	CASSLSAGVGTYNEQFF
TRBV9	TRBJ1-1	-	TRBD1	TGTGCCAGCAGCGGCGAACAGGGGTTCGCTGAAGCTTTCTTT	CASSGEQGFAEAFF
TRBV5-6	TRBJ2-7	-	TRBD1	TGTGCCAGCAGTTACAGGGGTATATACGAGCAGTACTTC	CASSYRGIYEQYF
TRBV5-1	TRBJ2-7	-	TRBD1	TGCGCCAGCAGCCCCGGACAGGGGGCCTACGAGCAGTACTTC	CASSPGQGAYEQYF
TRBV6-6	TRBJ2-1	-	-	TGTGCCAGCAGATTCCGGGACACCGGCAATGAGCAGTTCTTC	CASRFRDTGNEQFF